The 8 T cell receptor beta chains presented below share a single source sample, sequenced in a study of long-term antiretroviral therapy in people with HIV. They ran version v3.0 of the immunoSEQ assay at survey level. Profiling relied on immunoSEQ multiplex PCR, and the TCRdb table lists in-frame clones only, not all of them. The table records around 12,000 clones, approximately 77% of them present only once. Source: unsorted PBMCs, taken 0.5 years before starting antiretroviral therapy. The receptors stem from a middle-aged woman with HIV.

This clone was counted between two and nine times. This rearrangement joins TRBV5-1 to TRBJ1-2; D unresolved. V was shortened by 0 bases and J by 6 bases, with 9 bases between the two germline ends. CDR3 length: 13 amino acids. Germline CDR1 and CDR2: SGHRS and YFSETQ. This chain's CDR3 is CASSLGQNDGYTF. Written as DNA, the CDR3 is TGCGCCAGCAGCTTGGGGCAGAATGATGGCTACACCTTC.

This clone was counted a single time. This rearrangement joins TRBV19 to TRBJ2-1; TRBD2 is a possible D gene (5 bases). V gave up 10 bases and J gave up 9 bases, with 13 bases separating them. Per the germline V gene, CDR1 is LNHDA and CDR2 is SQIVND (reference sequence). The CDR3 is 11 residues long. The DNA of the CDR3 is TGTGCCACCTCCGAACGGGGTGAGCAGTTCTTC. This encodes CATSERGEQFF.

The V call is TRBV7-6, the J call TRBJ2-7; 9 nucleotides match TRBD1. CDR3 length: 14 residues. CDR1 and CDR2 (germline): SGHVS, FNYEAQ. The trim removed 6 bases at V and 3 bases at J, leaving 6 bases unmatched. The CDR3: CASSREDRGYEQYF. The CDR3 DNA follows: TGTGCCAGCAGTCGGGAGGACAGGGGCTACGAGCAGTACTTC.

This chain's CDR3 is CASRLDAGSGNTIYF. The CDR3, as DNA: TGTGCCAGCAGGCTAGATGCGGGGTCCGGAAACACCATATATTTT. This chain connects TRBV6-5 to TRBJ1-3; no firm D call. The ends were cut back, 6 bases at V and 4 bases at J, with 16 bases in the middle. The CDR3 is made up of 15 amino acids. Germline loops: CDR1 MNHEY, CDR2 SVGAGI.

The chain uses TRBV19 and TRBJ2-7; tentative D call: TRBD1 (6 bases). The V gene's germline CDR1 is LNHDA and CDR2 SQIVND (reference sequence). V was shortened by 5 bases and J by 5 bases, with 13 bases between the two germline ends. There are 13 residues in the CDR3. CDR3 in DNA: TGTGCCAGTAGTGCTCGGAGGACAGACGAGCAGTACTTC. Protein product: CASSARRTDEQYF.

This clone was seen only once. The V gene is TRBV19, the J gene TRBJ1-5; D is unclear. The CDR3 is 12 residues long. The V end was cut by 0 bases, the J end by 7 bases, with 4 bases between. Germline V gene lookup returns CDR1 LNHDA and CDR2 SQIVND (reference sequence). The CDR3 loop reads CASSIDGQPQHF. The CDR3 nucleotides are TGTGCCAGTAGTATAGACGGACAGCCCCAGCATTTT.

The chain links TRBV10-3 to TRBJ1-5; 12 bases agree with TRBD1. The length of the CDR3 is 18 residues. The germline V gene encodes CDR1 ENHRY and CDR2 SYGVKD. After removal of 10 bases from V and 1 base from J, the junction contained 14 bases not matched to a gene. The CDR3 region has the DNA TGTGCCACGGAACCGGGACAGGGGGCGTCGGGAAGCAATCAGCCCCAGCATTTT. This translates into CATEPGQGASGSNQPQHF.

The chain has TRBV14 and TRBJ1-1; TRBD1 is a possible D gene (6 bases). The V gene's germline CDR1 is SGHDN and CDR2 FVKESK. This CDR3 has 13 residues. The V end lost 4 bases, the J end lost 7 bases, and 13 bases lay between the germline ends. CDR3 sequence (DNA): TGTGCCAGCAGCCCCACAGGGTGGGGTGAAGCTTTCTTT. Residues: CASSPTGWGEAFF.